The clone carrying this T cell receptor beta chain has at least ten counts. Its antigen is as yet unknown. This entry is derived from a study of T cells in Graves' hyperthyroidism and ophthalmopathy. Overall study results and limits: Ophthalmopathy onset followed model prediction by a median roughly six months. Blood also held most thyroid clonotypes expanded beyond 0.001.

Patients having uncontrolled infection, another autoimmune disease, pregnancy or lactation were not included. Authors of the study amplified TCR beta CDR3 regions from RNA transcripts. In the first-round RT-PCR of the TCR CDR3, the HTBI primer set was used. Via MiXCR, TCRdb re-called the multiplex PCR reads, giving one row per CDR3 protein. The repertoire consists of 490,000 or so distinct CDR3 sequences, with over 45% occurring once and the leading ten covering 35% to 50%. The sequence came from an adult woman with Graves' disease, either hyperthyroidism or ophthalmopathy (not recorded which). Input material: peripheral blood or thyroid tissue (not recorded which).

The CDR3 bases are TGTGCCAGCAGCGACCAAAACGGCTCACCCCTCCACTTT. As protein: CASSDQNGSPLHF. V and J are TRBV2 and TRBJ1-6; no clear D gene. Germline CDR1 and CDR2: SNHLY and FYNNEI. The CDR3 sequence is 13 residues long. Trimming cost V 6 bases and J 10 bases, with 13 bases left between them.